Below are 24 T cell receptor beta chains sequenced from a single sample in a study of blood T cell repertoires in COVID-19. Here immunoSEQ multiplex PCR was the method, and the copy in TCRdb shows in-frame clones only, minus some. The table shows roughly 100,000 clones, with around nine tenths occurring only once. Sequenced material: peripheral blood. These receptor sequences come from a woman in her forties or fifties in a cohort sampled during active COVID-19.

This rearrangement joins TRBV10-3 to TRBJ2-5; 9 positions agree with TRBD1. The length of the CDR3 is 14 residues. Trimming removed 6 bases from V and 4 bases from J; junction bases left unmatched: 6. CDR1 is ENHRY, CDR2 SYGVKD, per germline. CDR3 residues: CAISAGQGTETQYF. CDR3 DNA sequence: TGTGCCATCAGCGCGGGACAGGGAACAGAGACCCAGTACTTC.

Here the CDR3 DNA reads TGCGCCAGCAAGGGACAGGGTTCGTCCGAGACCCAGTACTTC. As protein: CASKGQGSSETQYF. The chain joins TRBV5-1 to TRBJ2-5, with 9 nucleotides matching TRBD1. With V trimmed by 6 bases and J by 5 bases, 8 bases remained unmatched. The CDR3 runs to 14 residues. The V gene's germline CDR1 is SGHRS and CDR2 YFSETQ.

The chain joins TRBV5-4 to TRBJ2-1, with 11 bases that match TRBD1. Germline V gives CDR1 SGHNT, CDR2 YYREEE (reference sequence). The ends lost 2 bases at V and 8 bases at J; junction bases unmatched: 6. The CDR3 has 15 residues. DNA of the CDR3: TGTGCCAGCAGCTTCGGGACAGGGGGTTTGGATGAGCAGTTCTTC. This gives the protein CASSFGTGGLDEQFF. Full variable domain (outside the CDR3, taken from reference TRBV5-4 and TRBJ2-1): ETGVTQSPTHLIKTRGQQVTLRCSSQSGHNTVSWYQQALGQGPQFIFQYYREEENGRGNFPPRFSGLQFPNYSSELNVNALELDDSALYLCASSFGTGGLDEQFFGPGTRLTVL.

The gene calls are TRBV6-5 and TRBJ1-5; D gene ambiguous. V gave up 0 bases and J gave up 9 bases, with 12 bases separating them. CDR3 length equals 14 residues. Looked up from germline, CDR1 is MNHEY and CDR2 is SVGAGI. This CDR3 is CASSYSFRGSPQHF. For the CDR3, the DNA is TGTGCCAGCAGTTACTCGTTTCGGGGATCGCCCCAGCATTTT.

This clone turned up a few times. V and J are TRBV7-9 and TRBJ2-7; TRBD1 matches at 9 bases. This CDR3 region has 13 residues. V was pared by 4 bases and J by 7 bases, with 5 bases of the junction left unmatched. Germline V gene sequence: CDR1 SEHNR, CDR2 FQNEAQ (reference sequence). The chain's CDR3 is CASSSGQGWEQYF. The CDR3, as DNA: TGTGCCAGCAGCTCGGGACAGGGCTGGGAGCAGTACTTC.

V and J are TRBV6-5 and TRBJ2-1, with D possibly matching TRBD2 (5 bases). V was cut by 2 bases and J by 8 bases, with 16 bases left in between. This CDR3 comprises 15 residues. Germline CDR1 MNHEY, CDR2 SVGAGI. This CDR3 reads CASSYSLGRVDEQFF. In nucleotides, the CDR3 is TGTGCCAGCAGTTACAGCCTAGGGAGAGTCGATGAGCAGTTCTTC.

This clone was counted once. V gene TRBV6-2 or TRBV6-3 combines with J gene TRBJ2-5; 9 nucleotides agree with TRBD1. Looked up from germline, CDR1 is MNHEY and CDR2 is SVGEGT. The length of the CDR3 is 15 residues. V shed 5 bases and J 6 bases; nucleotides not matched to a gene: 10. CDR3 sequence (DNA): TGTGCCAGCAGTAAGACCCGGGACAGGGAACAGACCCAGTACTTC. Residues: CASSKTRDREQTQYF.

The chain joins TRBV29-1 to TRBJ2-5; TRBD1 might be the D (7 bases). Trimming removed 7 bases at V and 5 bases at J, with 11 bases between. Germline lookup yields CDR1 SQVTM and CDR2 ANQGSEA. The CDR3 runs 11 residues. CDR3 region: CSARGRETQYF. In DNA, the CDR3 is TGCAGCGCCAGGGGGAGGGAGACCCAGTACTTC. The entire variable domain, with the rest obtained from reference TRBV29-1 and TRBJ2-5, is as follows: SAVISQKPSRDICQRGTSLTIQCQVDSQVTMMFWYRQQPGQSLTLIATANQGSEATYESGFVIDKFPISRPNLTFSTLTVSNMSPEDSSIYLCSARGRETQYFGPGTRLLVL.

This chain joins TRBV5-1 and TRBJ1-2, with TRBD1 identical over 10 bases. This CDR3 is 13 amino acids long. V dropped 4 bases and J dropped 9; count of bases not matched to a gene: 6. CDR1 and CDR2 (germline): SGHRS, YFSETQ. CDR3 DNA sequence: TGCGCCAGCAGCCTGGGACAGGGGATGAGCTACACCTTC. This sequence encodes CASSLGQGMSYTF. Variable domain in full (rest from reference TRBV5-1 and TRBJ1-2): KAGVTQTPRYLIKTRGQQVTLSCSPISGHRSVSWYQQTPGQGLQFLFEYFSETQRNKGNFPGRFSGRQFSNSRSEMNVSTLELGDSALYLCASSLGQGMSYTFGSGTRLTVV.

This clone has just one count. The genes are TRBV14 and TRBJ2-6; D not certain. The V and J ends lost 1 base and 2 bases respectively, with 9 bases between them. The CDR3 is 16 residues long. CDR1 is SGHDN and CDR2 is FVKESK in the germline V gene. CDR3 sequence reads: CASSQGSVTGANVLTF. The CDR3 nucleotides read TGTGCCAGCAGCCAAGGTTCGGTTACTGGGGCCAACGTCCTGACTTTC.

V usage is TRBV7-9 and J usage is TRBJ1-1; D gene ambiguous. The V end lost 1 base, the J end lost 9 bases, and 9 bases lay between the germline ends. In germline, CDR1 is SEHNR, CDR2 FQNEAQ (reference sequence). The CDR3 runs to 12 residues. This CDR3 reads CASSLEAVQAFF. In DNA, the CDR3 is TGTGCCAGCAGCTTAGAGGCGGTTCAAGCTTTCTTT.

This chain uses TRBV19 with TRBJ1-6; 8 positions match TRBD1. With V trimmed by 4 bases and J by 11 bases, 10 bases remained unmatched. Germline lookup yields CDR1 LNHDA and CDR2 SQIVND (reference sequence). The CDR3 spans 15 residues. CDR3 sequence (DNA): TGTGCCAGTAGTACGACCTGGACAGGGAAAACACCCCTCCACTTT. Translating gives CASSTTWTGKTPLHF.

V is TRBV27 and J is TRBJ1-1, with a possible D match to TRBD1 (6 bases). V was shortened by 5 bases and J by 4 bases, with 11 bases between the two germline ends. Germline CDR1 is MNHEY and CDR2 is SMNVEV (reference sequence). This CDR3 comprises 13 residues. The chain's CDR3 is CASSPAGATEAFF. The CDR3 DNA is TGTGCCAGCAGTCCGGCAGGGGCCACTGAAGCTTTCTTT.

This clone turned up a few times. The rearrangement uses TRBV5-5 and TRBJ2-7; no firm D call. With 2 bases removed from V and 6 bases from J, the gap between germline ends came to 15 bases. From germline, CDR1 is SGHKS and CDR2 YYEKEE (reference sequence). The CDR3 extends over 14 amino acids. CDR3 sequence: CASSFEQSYSEQYF. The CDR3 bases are TGTGCCAGCAGCTTTGAACAGAGCTACAGCGAGCAGTACTTC.

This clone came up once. As DNA, the CDR3 is TGTGCCAGCAGTGAAGGTGGCCTAACGAGCCACTATAGCAATCAGCCCCAGCATTTT. This translates into CASSEGGLTSHYSNQPQHF. This sequence joins TRBV6-1 and TRBJ1-5; D ambiguous. V lost 1 base and J lost 0, with 19 bases in between. The length of the CDR3 is 19 residues. Germline loops: CDR1 MNHNS, CDR2 SASEGT.

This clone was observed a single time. CDR3 loop: CASSYSYREGQPQHF. CDR3 nucleotide sequence: TGTGCCAGCAGTTACTCGTACAGGGAGGGTCAGCCCCAGCATTTT. The chain carries TRBV6-5 and TRBJ1-5, with D possibly TRBD1 on 6 matching bases. The CDR3 spans 15 residues. With 0 bases removed from V and 6 bases from J, the gap between germline ends came to 12 bases. Germline V CDR1 and CDR2: MNHEY, SVGAGI.

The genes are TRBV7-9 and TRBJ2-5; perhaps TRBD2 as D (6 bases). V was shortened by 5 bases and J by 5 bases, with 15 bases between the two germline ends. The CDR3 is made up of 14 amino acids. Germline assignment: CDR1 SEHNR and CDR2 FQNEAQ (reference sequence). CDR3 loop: CASSPGVVVETQYF. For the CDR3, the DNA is TGTGCCAGCAGCCCGGGGGTGGTTGTCGAGACCCAGTACTTC. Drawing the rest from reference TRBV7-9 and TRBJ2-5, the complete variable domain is DTGVSQNPRHKITKRGQNVTFRCDPISEHNRLYWYRQTLGQGPEFLTYFQNEAQLEKSRLLSDRFSAERPKGSFSTLEIQRTEQGDSAMYLCASSPGVVVETQYFGPGTRLLVL.

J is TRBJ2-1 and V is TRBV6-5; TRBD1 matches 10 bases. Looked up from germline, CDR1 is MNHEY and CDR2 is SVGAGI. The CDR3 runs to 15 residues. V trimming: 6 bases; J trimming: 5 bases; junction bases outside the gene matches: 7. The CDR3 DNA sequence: TGTGCCAGCAGAATGACAGGGGGCGCGCACAATGAGCAGTTCTTC. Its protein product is CASRMTGGAHNEQFF.

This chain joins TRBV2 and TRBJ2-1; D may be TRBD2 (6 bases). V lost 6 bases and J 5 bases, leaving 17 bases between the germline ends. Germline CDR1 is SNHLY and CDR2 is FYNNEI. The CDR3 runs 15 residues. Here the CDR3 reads CASRVQGLPNNEQFF. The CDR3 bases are TGTGCCAGCAGAGTCCAGGGACTCCCAAACAATGAGCAGTTCTTC.

CDR3: CASAHSSEQYF. CDR3 nucleotides: TGTGCCAGCGCGCACTCAAGCGAGCAGTACTTC. This sequence joins TRBV3-1 (or the pseudogene TRBV3-2) and TRBJ2-7; no clear D. CDR1 is LGHDT and CDR2 is YNNKEL in the germline V gene (reference sequence). CDR3 length: 11 residues. V shed 8 bases and J shed 6 bases, with 11 bases lying between them.

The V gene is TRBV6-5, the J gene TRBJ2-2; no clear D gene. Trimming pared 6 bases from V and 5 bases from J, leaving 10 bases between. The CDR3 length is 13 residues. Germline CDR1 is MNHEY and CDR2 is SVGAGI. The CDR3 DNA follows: TGTGCCAGCAGGTTGCCGGTGACCGGGGAGCTGTTTTTT. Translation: CASRLPVTGELFF.

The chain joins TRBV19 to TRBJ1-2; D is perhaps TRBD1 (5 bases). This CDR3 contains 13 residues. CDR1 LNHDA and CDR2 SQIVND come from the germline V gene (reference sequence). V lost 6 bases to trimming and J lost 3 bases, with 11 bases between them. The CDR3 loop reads CASRAGIDYGYTF. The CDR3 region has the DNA TGTGCCAGTAGGGCAGGGATAGACTATGGCTACACCTTC. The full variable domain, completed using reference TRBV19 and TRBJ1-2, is DGGITQSPKYLFRKEGQNVTLSCEQNLNHDAMYWYRQDPGQGLRLIYYSQIVNDFQKGDIAEGYSVSREKKESFPLTVTSAQKNPTAFYLCASRAGIDYGYTFGSGTRLTVV.

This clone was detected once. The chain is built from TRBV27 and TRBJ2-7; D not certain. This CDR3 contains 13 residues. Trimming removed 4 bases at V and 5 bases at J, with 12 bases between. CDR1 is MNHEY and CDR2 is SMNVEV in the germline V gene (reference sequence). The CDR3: CASSSRFRDEQYF. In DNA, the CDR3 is TGTGCCAGCAGTTCTAGATTCCGGGACGAGCAGTACTTC.

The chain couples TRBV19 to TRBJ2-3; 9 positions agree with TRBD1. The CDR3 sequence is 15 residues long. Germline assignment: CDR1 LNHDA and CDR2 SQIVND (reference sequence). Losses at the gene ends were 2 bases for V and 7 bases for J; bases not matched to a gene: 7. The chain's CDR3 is CASSITQGALNTQYF. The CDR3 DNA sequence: TGTGCCAGTAGTATAACACAGGGGGCGCTGAATACGCAGTATTTT.